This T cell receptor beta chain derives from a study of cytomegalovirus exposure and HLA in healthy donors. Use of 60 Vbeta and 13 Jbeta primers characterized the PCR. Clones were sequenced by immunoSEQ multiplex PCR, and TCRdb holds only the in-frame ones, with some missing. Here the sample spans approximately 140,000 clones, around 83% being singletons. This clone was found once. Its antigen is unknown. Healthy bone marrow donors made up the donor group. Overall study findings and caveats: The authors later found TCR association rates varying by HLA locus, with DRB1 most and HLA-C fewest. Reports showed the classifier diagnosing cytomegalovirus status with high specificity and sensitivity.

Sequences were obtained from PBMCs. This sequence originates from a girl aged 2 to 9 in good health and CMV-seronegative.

Here the CDR3 DNA reads TGCGCCAGCAGCCAAGATCCGTACCAGGGGATCTCCTACGAGCAGTACTTC. Amino acid sequence: CASSQDPYQGISYEQYF. V gene TRBV4-1 combines with J gene TRBJ2-7, with D perhaps matching TRBD1 (6 bases). The V gene's germline CDR1 is MGHRA and CDR2 YSYEKL. The CDR3 contains 17 residues. V dropped 0 bases and J dropped 0 bases, with 15 bases sitting between them.